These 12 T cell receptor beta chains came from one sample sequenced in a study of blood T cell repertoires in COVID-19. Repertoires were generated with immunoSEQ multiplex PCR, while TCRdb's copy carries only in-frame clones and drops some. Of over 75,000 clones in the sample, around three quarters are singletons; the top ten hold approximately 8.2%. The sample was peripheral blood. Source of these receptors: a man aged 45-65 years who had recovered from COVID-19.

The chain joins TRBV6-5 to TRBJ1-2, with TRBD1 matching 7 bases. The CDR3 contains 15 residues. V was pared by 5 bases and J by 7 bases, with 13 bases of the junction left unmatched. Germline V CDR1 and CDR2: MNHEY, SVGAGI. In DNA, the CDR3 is TGTGCCAGCAGTCGCACCGGGACAGAGCTACGTGGCTACACCTTC. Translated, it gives CASSRTGTELRGYTF.

The CDR3 DNA follows: TGTGCCAGCAGCTTAGGGGGGGAGCCCCTCCGGCGCTATGGCTACACCTTC. This codes for CASSLGGEPLRRYGYTF. The rearrangement uses TRBV7-9 and TRBJ1-2, with D tentatively TRBD1 (5 bases). CDR3 size: 17 residues. V was trimmed by 1 base and J by 4 bases, leaving 19 bases between them. The germline V gene encodes CDR1 SEHNR and CDR2 FQNEAQ (reference sequence).

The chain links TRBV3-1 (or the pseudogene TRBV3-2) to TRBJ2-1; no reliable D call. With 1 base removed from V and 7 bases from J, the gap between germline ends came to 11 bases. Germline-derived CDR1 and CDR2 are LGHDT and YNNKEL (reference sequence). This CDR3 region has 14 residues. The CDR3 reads CASSQVPLGNEQFF. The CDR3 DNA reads TGTGCCAGCAGCCAAGTCCCTCTAGGTAATGAGCAGTTCTTC.

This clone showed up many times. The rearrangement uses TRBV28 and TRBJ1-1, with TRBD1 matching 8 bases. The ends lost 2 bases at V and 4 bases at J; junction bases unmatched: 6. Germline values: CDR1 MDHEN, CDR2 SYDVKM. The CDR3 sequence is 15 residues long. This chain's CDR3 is CASSLQQGAITEAFF. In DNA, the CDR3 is TGTGCCAGCAGTTTACAGCAGGGGGCGATCACTGAAGCTTTCTTT.

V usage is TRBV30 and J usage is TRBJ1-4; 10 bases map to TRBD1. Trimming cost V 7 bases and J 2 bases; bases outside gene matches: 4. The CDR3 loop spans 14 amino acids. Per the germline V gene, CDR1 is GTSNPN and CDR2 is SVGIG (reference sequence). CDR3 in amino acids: CALGQGTTNEKLFF. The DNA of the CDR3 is TGTGCCTTGGGACAGGGGACGACTAATGAAAAACTGTTTTTT.

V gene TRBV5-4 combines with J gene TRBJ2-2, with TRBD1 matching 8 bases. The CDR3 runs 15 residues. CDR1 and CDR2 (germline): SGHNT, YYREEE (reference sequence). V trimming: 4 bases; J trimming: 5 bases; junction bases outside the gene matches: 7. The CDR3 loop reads CASSPGTGDTGELFF. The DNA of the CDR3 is TGTGCCAGCAGCCCGGGGACAGGAGATACCGGGGAGCTGTTTTTT. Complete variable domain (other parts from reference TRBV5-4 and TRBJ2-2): ETGVTQSPTHLIKTRGQQVTLRCSSQSGHNTVSWYQQALGQGPQFIFQYYREEENGRGNFPPRFSGLQFPNYSSELNVNALELDDSALYLCASSPGTGDTGELFFGEGSRLTVL.

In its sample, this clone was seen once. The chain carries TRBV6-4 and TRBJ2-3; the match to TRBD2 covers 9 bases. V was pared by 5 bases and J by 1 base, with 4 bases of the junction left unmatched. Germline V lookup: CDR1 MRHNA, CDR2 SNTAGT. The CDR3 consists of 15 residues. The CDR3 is CASSTERGGTDTQYF. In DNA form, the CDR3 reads TGTGCCAGCAGTACTGAGCGGGGGGGCACAGATACGCAGTATTTT.

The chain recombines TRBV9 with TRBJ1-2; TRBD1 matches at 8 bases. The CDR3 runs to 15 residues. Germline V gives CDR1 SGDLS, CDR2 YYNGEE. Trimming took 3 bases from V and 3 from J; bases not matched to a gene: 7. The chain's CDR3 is CASSGWTGTDYGYTF. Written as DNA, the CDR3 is TGTGCCAGCAGCGGATGGACAGGGACCGACTATGGCTACACCTTC.

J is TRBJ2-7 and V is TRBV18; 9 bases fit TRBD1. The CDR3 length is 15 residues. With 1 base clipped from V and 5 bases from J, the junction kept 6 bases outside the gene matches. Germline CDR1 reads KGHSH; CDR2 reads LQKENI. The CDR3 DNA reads TGTGCCAGCTCACCACTCGGGACAGGGCTCAACGAGCAGTACTTC. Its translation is CASSPLGTGLNEQYF.

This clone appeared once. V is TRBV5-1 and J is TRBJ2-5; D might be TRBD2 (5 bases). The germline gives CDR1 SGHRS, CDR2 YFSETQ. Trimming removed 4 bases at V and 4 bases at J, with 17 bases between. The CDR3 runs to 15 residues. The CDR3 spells CASSLSGRFGETQYF. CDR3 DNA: TGCGCCAGCAGCCTGAGCGGCCGTTTTGGAGAGACCCAGTACTTC.

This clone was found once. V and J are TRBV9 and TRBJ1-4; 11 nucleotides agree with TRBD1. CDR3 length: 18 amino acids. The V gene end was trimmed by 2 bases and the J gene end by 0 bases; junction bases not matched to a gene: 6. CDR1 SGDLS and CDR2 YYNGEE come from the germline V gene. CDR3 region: CASSVRTGGSSTNEKLFF. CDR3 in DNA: TGTGCCAGCAGCGTGCGGACAGGGGGCTCCTCAACTAATGAAAAACTGTTTTTT.

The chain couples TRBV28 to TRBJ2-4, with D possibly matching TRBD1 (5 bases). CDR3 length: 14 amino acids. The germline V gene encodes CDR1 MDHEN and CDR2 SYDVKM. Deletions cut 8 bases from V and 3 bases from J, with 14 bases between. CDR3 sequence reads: CASSVGANKNIQYF. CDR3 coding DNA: TGTGCCAGCTCGGTAGGGGCGAACAAAAACATTCAGTACTTC. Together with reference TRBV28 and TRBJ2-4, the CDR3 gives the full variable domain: DVKVTQSSRYLVKRTGEKVFLECVQDMDHENMFWYRQDPGLGLRLIYFSYDVKMKEKGDIPEGYSVSREKKERFSLILESASTNQTSMYLCASSVGANKNIQYFGAGTRLSVL.